This T cell receptor beta chain was obtained from a study of blood T cell repertoires in COVID-19. Study as a whole: COVID-19 samples from acute and convalescent phases originated in the United States, Italy and Spain.

V was clipped by 5 bases and J by 5 bases; unmatched bases: 10. CDR3 size: 15 residues. Germline V lookup: CDR1 MNHEY, CDR2 SVGEGT. Measured with immunoSEQ multiplex PCR; TCRdb has only the in-frame clones, and not every one. The sample lists roughly 370,000 clones, approximately 87% occurring once. This clonotype originated in a woman in her forties or fifties who had recovered from COVID-19. The V call is TRBV6-2 or TRBV6-3, the J call TRBJ2-3; 7 bases line up with TRBD1. The sequenced material came from PBMCs or T cells enriched from blood (not recorded which). In nucleotides, the CDR3 is TGTGCCAGCAGTGTCACAGGGGTCTGGGGAGATACGCAGTATTTT. It specifies CASSVTGVWGDTQYF.